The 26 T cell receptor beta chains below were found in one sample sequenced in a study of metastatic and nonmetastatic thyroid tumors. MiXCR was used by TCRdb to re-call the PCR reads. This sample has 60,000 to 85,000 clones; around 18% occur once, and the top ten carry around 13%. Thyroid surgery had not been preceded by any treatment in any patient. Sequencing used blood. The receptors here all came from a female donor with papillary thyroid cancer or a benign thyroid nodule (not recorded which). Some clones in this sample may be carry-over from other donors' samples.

CDR3 loop: CASSLNQGVLDEQYF. Written as DNA, the CDR3 is TGCGCCAGCAGCTTAAATCAGGGGGTTCTTGACGAGCAGTACTTC. The rearrangement links TRBV5-1 to TRBJ2-7, with 7 bases fitting TRBD1. Looked up from germline, CDR1 is SGHRS and CDR2 is YFSETQ. Germline trimming cut 2 bases from V and 5 bases from J; bases unmatched to any gene: 10. CDR3 length: 15 residues.

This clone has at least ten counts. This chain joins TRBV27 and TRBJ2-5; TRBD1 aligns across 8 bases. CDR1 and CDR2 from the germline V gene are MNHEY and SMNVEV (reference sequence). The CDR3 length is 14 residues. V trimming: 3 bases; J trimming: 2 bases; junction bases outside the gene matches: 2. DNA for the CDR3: TGTGCCAGCAGTTTGGACAGGGTGCAAGAGACCCAGTACTTC. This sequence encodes CASSLDRVQETQYF.

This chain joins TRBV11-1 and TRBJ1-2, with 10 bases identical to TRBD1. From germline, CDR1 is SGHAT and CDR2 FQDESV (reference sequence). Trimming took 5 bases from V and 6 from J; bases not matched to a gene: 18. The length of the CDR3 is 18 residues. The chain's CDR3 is CASSQDSSVTGGANGYTF. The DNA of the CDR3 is TGTGCCAGCAGCCAGGATAGCAGCGTGACAGGGGGCGCGAATGGCTACACCTTC.

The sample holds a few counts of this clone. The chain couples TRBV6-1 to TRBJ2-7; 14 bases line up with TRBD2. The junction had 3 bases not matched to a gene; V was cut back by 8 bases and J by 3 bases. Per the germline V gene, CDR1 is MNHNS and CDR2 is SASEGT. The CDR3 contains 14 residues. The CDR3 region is CASAGLAGGYEQYF. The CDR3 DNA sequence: TGTGCCAGCGCTGGACTAGCGGGGGGCTACGAGCAGTACTTC.

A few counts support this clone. In nucleotides, the CDR3 is TGTGCCAGCAGTTTGAGTGCGATCGTAGGCAATGAGCAGTTCTTC. Encoded protein: CASSLSAIVGNEQFF. The chain couples TRBV28 to TRBJ2-1; no clear D. The CDR3 consists of 15 residues. Trimming took 3 bases from V and 6 from J, leaving 15 bases between them. Germline CDR1 MDHEN, CDR2 SYDVKM.

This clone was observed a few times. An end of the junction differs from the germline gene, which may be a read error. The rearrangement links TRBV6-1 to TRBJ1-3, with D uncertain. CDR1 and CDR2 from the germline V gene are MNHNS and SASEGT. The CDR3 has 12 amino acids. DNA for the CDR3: TGTGCCAGCAGTGTGTCTGGAAACACCATGTATTTT. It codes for CASSVSGNTMYF.

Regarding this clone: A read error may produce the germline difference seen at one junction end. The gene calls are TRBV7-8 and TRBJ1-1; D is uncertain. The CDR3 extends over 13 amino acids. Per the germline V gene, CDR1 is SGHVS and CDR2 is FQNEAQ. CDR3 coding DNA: TGTGCCAGCAGCTTTAACACGAACACTGAAGCTTTTTTT. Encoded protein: CASSFNTNTEAFF.

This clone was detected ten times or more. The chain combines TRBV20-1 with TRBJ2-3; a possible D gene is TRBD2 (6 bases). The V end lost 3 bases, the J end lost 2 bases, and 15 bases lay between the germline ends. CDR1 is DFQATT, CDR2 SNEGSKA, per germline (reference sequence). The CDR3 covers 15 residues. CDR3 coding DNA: TGCAGTGCTAGGGCGGTGGAGGGTTTCACAGATACGCAGTATTTT. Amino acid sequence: CSARAVEGFTDTQYF.

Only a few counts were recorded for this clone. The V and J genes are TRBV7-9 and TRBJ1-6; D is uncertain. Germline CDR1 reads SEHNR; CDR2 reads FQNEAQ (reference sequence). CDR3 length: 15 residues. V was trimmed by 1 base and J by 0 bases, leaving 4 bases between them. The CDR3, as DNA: TGTGCCAGCAGCTTAGGGAGCTCCTATAATTCACCCCTCCACTTT. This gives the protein CASSLGSSYNSPLHF.

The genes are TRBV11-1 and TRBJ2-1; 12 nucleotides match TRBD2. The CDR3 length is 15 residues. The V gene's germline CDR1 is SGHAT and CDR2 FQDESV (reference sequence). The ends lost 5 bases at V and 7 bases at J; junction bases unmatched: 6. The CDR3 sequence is CASSRLAGEDNEQFF. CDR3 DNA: TGTGCCAGCAGCAGACTAGCGGGAGAAGATAATGAGCAGTTCTTC.

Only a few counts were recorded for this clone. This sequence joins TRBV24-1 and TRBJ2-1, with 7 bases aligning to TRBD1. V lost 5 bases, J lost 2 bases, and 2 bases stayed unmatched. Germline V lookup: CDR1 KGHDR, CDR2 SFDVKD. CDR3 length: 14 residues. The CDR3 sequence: CATSGGQTYNEQFF. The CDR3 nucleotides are TGTGCCACCAGTGGGGGACAGACCTACAATGAGCAGTTCTTC.

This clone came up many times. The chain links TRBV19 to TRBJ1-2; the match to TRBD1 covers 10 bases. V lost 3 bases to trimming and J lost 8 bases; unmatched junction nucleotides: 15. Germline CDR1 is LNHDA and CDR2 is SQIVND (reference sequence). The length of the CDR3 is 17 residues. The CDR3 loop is CASSIRSGQGGVKGYTF. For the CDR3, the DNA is TGTGCCAGTAGTATCAGGTCTGGACAGGGGGGGGTGAAAGGCTACACCTTC.

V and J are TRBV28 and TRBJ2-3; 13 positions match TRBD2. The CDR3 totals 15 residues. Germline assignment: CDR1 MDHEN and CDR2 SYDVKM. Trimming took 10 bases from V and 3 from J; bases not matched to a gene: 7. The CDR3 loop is CATKTSGGVTDTQYF. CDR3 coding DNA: TGTGCCACCAAAACTAGCGGGGGGGTGACAGATACGCAGTATTTT.

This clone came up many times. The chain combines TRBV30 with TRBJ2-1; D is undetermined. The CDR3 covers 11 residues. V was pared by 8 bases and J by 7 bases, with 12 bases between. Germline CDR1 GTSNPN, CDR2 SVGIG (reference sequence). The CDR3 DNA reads TGTGCCGGGCAGCGAATTAATGAGCAGTTCTTC. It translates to CAGQRINEQFF.

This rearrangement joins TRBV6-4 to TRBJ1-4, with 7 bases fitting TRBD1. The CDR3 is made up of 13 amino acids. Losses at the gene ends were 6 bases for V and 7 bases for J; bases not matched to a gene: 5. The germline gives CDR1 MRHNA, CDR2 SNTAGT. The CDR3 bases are TGTGCCAGCAGAACGACAGGGTGTGAAAAACTGTTTTTT. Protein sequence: CASRTTGCEKLFF.

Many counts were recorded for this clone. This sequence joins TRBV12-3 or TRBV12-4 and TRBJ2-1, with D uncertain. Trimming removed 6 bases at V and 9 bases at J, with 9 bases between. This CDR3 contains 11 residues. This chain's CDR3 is CASSNSFEQFF. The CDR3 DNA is TGTGCCAGCAGCAATAGCTTTGAGCAGTTCTTC.

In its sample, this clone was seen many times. CDR3 coding DNA: TGTGCCACCAGCAGAGGGTTCGGTACAGATACGCAGTATTTT. Protein product: CATSRGFGTDTQYF. The V call is TRBV15, the J call TRBJ2-3; D is unclear. CDR3 length equals 14 residues. Germline CDR1 is LNHNV and CDR2 is YYDKDF (reference sequence). The V gene lost 1 base and the J gene lost 3 bases, with 8 bases spanning the gap.

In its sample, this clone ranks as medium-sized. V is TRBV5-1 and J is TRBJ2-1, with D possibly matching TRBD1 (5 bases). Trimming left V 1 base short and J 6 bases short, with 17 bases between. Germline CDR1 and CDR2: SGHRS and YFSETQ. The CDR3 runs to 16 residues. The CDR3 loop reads CASSLIGQGFPNEQFF. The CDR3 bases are TGCGCCAGCAGCTTGATAGGGCAGGGTTTTCCCAATGAGCAGTTCTTC.

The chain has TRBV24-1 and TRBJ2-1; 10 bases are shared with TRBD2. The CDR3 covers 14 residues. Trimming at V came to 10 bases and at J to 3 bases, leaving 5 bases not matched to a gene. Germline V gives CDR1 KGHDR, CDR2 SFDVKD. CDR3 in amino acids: CATSTSGDYNEQFF. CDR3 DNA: TGTGCCACTTCAACTAGCGGGGACTACAATGAGCAGTTCTTC.

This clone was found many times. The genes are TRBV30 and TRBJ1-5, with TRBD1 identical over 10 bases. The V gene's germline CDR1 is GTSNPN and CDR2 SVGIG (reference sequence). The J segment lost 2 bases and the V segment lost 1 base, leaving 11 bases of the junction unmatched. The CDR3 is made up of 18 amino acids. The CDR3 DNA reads TGTGCCTGGAGTGAGAGACAGGGGGCGCGAGATGGCAATCAGCCCCAGCATTTT. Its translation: CAWSERQGARDGNQPQHF.

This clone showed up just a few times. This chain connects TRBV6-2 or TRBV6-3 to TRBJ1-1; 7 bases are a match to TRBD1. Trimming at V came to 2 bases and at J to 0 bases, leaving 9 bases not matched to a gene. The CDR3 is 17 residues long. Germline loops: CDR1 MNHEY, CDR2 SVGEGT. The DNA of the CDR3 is TGTGCCAGCAGTTACCCCCGAGACAGGGATATGAACACTGAAGCTTTCTTT. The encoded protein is CASSYPRDRDMNTEAFF.

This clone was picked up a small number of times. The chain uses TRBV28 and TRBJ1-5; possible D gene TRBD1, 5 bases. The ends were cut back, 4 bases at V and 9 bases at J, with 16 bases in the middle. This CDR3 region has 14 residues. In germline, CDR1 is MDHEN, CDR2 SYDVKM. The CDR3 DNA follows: TGTGCCAGCAGTTGGGACGGGACTTTCAGGCCCCAGCATTTT. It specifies CASSWDGTFRPQHF.

The CDR3 DNA reads as TGTGCCAGCAGCTTATTTGGCTCCGAGCAGTACGTC. This gives the protein CASSLFGSEQYV. The J gene is TRBJ2-7, the V gene TRBV7-9; D unresolved. Looked up from germline, CDR1 is SEHNR and CDR2 is FQNEAQ (reference sequence). The CDR3 covers 12 residues. The V end was cut by 2 bases, the J end by 6 bases, with 8 bases between.

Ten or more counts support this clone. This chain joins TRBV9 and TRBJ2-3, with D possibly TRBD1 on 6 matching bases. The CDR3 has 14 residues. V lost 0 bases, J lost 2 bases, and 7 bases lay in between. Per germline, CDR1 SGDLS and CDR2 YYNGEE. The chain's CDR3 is CASSVGQATDTQYF. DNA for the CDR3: TGTGCCAGCAGCGTAGGACAGGCCACAGATACGCAGTATTTT. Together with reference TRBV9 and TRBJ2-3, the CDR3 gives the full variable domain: DSGVTQTPKHLITATGQRVTLRCSPRSGDLSVYWYQQSLDQGLQFLIQYYNGEERAKGNILERFSAQQFPDLHSELNLSSLELGDSALYFCASSVGQATDTQYFGPGTRLTVL.

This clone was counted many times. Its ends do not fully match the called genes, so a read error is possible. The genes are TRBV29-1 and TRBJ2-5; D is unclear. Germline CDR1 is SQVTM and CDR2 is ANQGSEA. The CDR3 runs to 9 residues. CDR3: CSVEETQYF. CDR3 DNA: TGCAGCGTCGAAGAGACCCAGTACTTC. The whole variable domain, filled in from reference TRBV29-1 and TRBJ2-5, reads SAVISQKPSRDICQRGTSLTIQCQVDSQVTMMFWYRQQPGQSLTLIATANQGSEATYESGFVIDKFPISRPNLTFSTLTVSNMSPEDSSIYLCSVEETQYFGPGTRLLVL.

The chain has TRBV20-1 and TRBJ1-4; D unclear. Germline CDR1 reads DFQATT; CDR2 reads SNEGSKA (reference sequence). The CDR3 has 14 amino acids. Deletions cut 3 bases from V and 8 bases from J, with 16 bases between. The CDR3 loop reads CSARGWGEGEKLFF. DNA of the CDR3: TGCAGTGCTAGGGGGTGGGGAGAGGGCGAAAAACTGTTTTTT.